The clone carrying this T cell receptor (beta chain) was counted a few times. Healthy donors had no documented immune events, such as infections, while sampled. V dropped 3 bases and J dropped 7 bases, with 10 bases sitting between them. The germline CDR1 and CDR2 sequences are SGDLS and YYNGEE. The CDR3 totals 12 residues. The sample is drawn from a study of identifying expanded T cells in peripheral blood. Using immunoSEQ multiplex PCR, the repertoire was profiled, and TCRdb retains in-frame clones only, with some absent. The sample has tens of thousands of clones, roughly 84% seen once. Sequencing used blood. The rearrangement uses TRBV9 and TRBJ1-2; D is unclear. The TCR comes from a person aged 18 to 75 in good health. CDR3 sequence reads: CASSGLIGGYTF. DNA of the CDR3: TGTGCCAGCAGCGGATTGATAGGTGGCTACACCTTC.